The 3 T cell receptor beta chains in this list originate from one sample, sequenced in a study of T-cell memory formation after mild COVID-19. TCRdb redid the calling of the 5' RACE reads with MiXCR, one entry per CDR3 protein. Of just over 350,000 distinct CDR3 sequences listed, 13% to 15% are singletons. Sequencing used PBMCs or a T cell subset sorted from them (not recorded which). All receptors come from a man younger than 30 who had mild COVID-19 (a few samples of this study predate the infection). Cell type and time point are not known.

This clonotype has at least ten counts. The chain uses TRBV2 and TRBJ1-1; a possible D gene is TRBD1 (6 bases). Germline V gives CDR1 SNHLY, CDR2 FYNNEI. The CDR3 spans 14 residues. Trimming removed 6 bases at V and 0 bases at J, with 11 bases between. The DNA of the CDR3 is TGTGCCAGCAGCAGGGACATCATGAACACTGAAGCTTTCTTT. It yields the protein CASSRDIMNTEAFF.

V is TRBV12-3 or TRBV12-4 and J is TRBJ2-3, with D perhaps TRBD1 or TRBD2 (5 bases each). V was shortened by 6 bases and J by 2 bases, with 12 bases between the two germline ends. The CDR3 sequence is 14 residues long. CDR3 sequence: CASREDMLTDTQYF. For the CDR3, the DNA is TGTGCCAGCAGGGAGGACATGCTCACAGATACGCAGTATTTT.

The chain carries TRBV6-5 and TRBJ2-1; 13 bases are a match to TRBD2. This CDR3 spans 16 amino acids. V dropped 4 bases and J dropped 5; count of bases not matched to a gene: 5. CDR1 and CDR2 (germline): MNHEY, SVGAGI. The CDR3 here is CASSWTSGGRHNEQFF. As DNA, the CDR3 is TGTGCCAGCAGTTGGACTAGCGGGGGCCGACACAATGAGCAGTTCTTC.